This T cell receptor beta chain appears in the sequencing data of a study of T cell responses to AZD1222 COVID-19 vaccine. General study findings and limits: Among spike-specific TCRs, nearly half reportedly target unmutated variant regions.

In regard to this clone: Its antigen is undetermined.

Clones were read by immunoSEQ multiplex PCR, and TCRdb kept only the in-frame ones, dropping some. In the table there are some 200,000 clones, roughly 92% of which are singletons. Germline CDR1 and CDR2: SGHTS and YDEGEE. Trimming cost V 7 bases and J 6 bases; bases outside gene matches: 2. This CDR3 contains 12 residues. The specimen was peripheral blood, collected 28 days after the second AZD1222 dose. The rearrangement uses TRBV5-8 and TRBJ2-2; 8 bases align to TRBD1. This sequence was found in an adult who received the AZD1222 COVID-19 vaccine. The DNA of the CDR3 is TGTGCCAGCTCGACAGGGGCCGGGGAGCTGTTTTTT. Protein product: CASSTGAGELFF.